This entry lists 14 T cell receptor beta chains sequenced from one sample in a study of control samples from healthy donors and cancer patients (dated by TCRdb to between 2020 and 2021). Preparation of the library involved the immunoSEQ multiplex PCR assay. TCRdb carries this immuneACCESS record with in-frame sequences only. Its versions omit some clonotypes, under half of them owing to an unresolved V gene in the studies checked, with the rest unexplained. In all, the sample holds around 53,000 clones, and about nine tenths of those were seen once. Together, the top ten hold roughly an eighth of the sample. What was sequenced was PBMCs. The receptors derive from a man aged 60 to 69 with head and neck cancer.

The chain carries TRBV6-1 and TRBJ1-4; D remains unclear. Looked up from germline, CDR1 is MNHNS and CDR2 is SASEGT. Trimming took off 1 base at V and 7 bases at J, with 13 bases between the two ends. The CDR3 loop spans 15 amino acids. The CDR3 DNA reads TGTGCCAGCAGTGAAGAGGCGATGGAGCGTGAAAAACTGTTTTTT. It encodes CASSEEAMEREKLFF.

The genes are TRBV14 and TRBJ2-3; 8 bases align to TRBD1. Germline V gene lookup returns CDR1 SGHDN and CDR2 FVKESK. J lost 5 bases, V lost 0 bases, and 4 bases had no gene match. CDR3 length equals 15 residues. The CDR3 region has the DNA TGTGCCAGCAGCCAAGATCCAGGGGGCGGAGATACGCAGTATTTT. Translated, it gives CASSQDPGGGDTQYF.

The V call is TRBV11-1, the J call TRBJ1-6, with a possible D match to TRBD1 (6 bases). The ends were cut back, 4 bases at V and 4 bases at J, with 11 bases in the middle. The germline CDR1 and CDR2 sequences are SGHAT and FQDESV (reference sequence). The CDR3 is made up of 15 amino acids. This CDR3 reads CASSSTQGYNSPLHF. CDR3 DNA: TGTGCCAGCAGCTCAACACAGGGATATAATTCACCCCTCCACTTT.

The rearrangement uses TRBV28 and TRBJ1-2, with D uncertain. CDR3 size: 12 residues. Per germline, CDR1 MDHEN and CDR2 SYDVKM. V was clipped by 3 bases and J by 7 bases, with 9 bases between them. In DNA, the CDR3 is TGTGCCAGCAGTTTGGCAGGCGGTGGCTACACCTTC. Translated, it gives CASSLAGGGYTF.

The gene calls are TRBV24-1 and TRBJ2-7; no reliable D call. V gave up 4 bases and J gave up 6 bases, with 12 bases separating them. The CDR3 loop spans 13 amino acids. Germline assignment: CDR1 KGHDR and CDR2 SFDVKD. CDR3 residues: CATSDPGRSEQYF. Written as DNA, the CDR3 is TGTGCCACCAGTGACCCCGGACGGAGCGAGCAGTACTTC.

The V call is TRBV28, the J call TRBJ2-1; a possible D gene is TRBD2 (5 bases). Trimming left V 10 bases short and J 0 bases short, with 16 bases between. The CDR3 is 15 amino acids. Per the germline V gene, CDR1 is MDHEN and CDR2 is SYDVKM. DNA for the CDR3: TGTGCCAACTCGGCATCGGGGAGCTCCTACAATGAGCAGTTCTTC. Its protein product is CANSASGSSYNEQFF.

The rearrangement links TRBV19 to TRBJ1-1, with D maybe TRBD1 (5 bases). This CDR3 has 15 amino acids. The V gene lost 3 bases and the J gene lost 0 bases, with 11 bases spanning the gap. Germline V gene sequence: CDR1 LNHDA, CDR2 SQIVND (reference sequence). CDR3 region: CASSMGPHMNTEAFF. The DNA of the CDR3 is TGTGCCAGTAGTATGGGACCACACATGAACACTGAAGCTTTCTTT.

The chain couples TRBV19 to TRBJ1-5; 8 bases fit TRBD1. The germline CDR1 and CDR2 sequences are LNHDA and SQIVND (reference sequence). With V trimmed by 6 bases and J by 1 base, 5 bases remained unmatched. The CDR3 spans 15 residues. The CDR3 loop is CASSDQGASNQPQHF. CDR3 nucleotide sequence: TGTGCCAGTAGCGATCAGGGGGCAAGCAATCAGCCCCAGCATTTT.

The chain is built from TRBV7-8 and TRBJ2-7; the D is unclear. CDR1 and CDR2 (germline): SGHVS, FQNEAQ. V was clipped by 0 bases and J by 0 bases, with 6 bases between them. The CDR3 runs to 14 residues. The CDR3: CASSLASTSYEQYF. In DNA, the CDR3 is TGTGCCAGCAGCTTAGCGTCCACCTCCTACGAGCAGTACTTC.

The chain carries TRBV3-1 (or the pseudogene TRBV3-2) and TRBJ2-1, with 7 bases lining up with TRBD2. With 0 bases clipped from V and 3 bases from J, the junction kept 14 bases outside the gene matches. The CDR3 is 19 residues long. Germline V CDR1 and CDR2: LGHDT, YNNKEL (reference sequence). Written as DNA, the CDR3 is TGTGCCAGCAGCCAAGAAGGTTATACGTCAAGCGGGGACTACAATGAGCAGTTCTTC. Protein: CASSQEGYTSSGDYNEQFF.

The table lists this clone with a count of one. The chain recombines TRBV28 with TRBJ1-5, with 9 bases that match TRBD1. The V gene end was trimmed by 6 bases and the J gene end by 5 bases; junction bases not matched to a gene: 11. Germline V lookup: CDR1 MDHEN, CDR2 SYDVKM. The CDR3 runs to 16 residues. The CDR3 protein is CASSPTGTGTHQPQHF. In DNA form, the CDR3 reads TGTGCCAGCAGCCCAACCGGGACAGGGACCCATCAGCCCCAGCATTTT.

The chain uses TRBV30 and TRBJ2-2, with D unresolved. Germline CDR1 is GTSNPN and CDR2 is SVGIG (reference sequence). Trimming stripped 2 bases from V and 5 bases from J, with 12 bases between. The CDR3 contains 14 residues. In DNA form, the CDR3 reads TGTGCCTGGAGTATGGGGTTTAGAACCGGGGAGCTGTTTTTT. Its protein product is CAWSMGFRTGELFF.

This chain connects TRBV5-1 to TRBJ2-6, with D maybe TRBD1 (5 bases). The V end was cut by 4 bases, the J end by 0 bases, with 11 bases between. The CDR3 extends over 16 amino acids. CDR1 is SGHRS and CDR2 is YFSETQ in the germline V gene. The CDR3 region is CASSIRQSSGANVLTF. DNA of the CDR3: TGCGCCAGCAGCATAAGACAGTCCTCTGGGGCCAACGTCCTGACTTTC.

This rearrangement joins TRBV4-3 to TRBJ1-2, with D unclear. V was shortened by 0 bases and J by 2 bases, with 10 bases between the two germline ends. Germline loops: CDR1 LGHNA, CDR2 YSLEER. This CDR3 has 15 amino acids. The CDR3 DNA reads as TGCGCCAGCAGCCAAGAGGACCGCCGGAACTATGGCTACACCTTC. Encoded protein: CASSQEDRRNYGYTF.